This TCR beta chain was recovered during a study of cytomegalovirus exposure and HLA in healthy donors. This PCR relied on a set of 60 Vbeta primers and 13 Jbeta primers. Assay used: immunoSEQ multiplex PCR; TCRdb lists only in-frame clones, some missing. The table lists approximately 150,000 clones, over 70% of them singletons. Germline CDR1 is GTSNPN and CDR2 is SVGIG (reference sequence). The CDR3 is 12 amino acids. V gave up 6 bases and J gave up 0 bases, with 6 bases separating them. Sequencing input: PBMCs. The clonotype comes from a man in his late teens or twenties in good health and CMV-seropositive. The chain is built from TRBV30 and TRBJ1-3; D is undetermined. CDR3 loop: CACQYSGNTIYF. As DNA, the CDR3 is TGTGCCTGTCAGTACTCTGGAAACACCATATATTTT.